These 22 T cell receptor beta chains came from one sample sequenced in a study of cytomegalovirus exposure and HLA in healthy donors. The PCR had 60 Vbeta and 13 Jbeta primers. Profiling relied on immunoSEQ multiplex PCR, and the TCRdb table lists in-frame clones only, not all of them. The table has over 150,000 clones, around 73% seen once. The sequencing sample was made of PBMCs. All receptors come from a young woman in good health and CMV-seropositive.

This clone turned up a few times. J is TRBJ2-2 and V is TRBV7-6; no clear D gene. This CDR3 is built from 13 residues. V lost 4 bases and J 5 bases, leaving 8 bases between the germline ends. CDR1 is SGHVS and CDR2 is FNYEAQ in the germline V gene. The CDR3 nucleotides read TGTGCCAGCAGCTCCCAGTCAACCGGGGAGCTGTTTTTT. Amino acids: CASSSQSTGELFF.

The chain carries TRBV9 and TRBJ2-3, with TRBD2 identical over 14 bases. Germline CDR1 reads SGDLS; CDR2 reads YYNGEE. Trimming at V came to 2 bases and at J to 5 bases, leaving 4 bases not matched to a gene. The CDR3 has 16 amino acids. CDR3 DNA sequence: TGTGCCAGCAGCGTGGGACTAGCGGGGGAACGAGATACGCAGTATTTT. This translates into CASSVGLAGERDTQYF.

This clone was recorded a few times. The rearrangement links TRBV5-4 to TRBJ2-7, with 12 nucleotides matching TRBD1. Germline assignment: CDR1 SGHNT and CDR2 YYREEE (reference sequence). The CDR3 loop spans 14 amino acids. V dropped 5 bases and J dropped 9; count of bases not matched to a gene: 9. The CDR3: CASRTGTGGGGQYF. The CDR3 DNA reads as TGTGCCAGCAGGACCGGGACAGGGGGCGGCGGGCAGTACTTC.

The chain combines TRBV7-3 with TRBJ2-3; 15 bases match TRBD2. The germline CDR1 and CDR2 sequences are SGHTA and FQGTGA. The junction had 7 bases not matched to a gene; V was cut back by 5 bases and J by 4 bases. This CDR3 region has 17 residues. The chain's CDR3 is CASSIGLAGGLADTQYF. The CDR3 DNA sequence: TGTGCCAGCAGCATCGGACTAGCGGGGGGGCTCGCAGATACGCAGTATTTT.

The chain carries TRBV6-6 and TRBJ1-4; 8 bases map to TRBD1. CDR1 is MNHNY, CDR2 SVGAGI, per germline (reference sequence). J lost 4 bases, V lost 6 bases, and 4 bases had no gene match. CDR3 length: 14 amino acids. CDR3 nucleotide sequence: TGTGCCAGCAGGCGACAGGGGATTAATGAAAAACTGTTTTTT. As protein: CASRRQGINEKLFF.

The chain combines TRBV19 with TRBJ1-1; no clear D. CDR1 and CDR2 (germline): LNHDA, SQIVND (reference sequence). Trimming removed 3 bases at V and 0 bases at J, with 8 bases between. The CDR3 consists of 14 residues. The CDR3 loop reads CASSMNSMNTEAFF. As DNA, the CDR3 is TGTGCCAGTAGTATGAACAGCATGAACACTGAAGCTTTCTTT.

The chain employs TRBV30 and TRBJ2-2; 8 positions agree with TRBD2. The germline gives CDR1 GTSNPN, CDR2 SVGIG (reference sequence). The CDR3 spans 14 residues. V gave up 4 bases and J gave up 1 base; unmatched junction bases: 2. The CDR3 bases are TGTGCCTGGATTAGCGGGGAGAACACCGGGGAGCTGTTTTTT. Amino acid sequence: CAWISGENTGELFF.

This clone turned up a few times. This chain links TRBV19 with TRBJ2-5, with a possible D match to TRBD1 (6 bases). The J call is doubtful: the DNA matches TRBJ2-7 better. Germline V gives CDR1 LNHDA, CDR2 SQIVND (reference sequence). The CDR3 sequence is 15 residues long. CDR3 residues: CATSSGHIPTYEQYF. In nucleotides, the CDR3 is TGTGCCACGTCGTCGGGACACATTCCGACCTACGAGCAGTACTTC.

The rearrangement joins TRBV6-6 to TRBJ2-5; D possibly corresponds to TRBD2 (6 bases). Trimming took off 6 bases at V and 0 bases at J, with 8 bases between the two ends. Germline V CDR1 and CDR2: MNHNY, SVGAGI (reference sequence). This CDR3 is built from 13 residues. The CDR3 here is CASRSGDQETQYF. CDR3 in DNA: TGTGCCAGCAGGTCGGGGGACCAAGAGACCCAGTACTTC.

The CDR3 sequence: CASSPQTGSSGNTIYF. CDR3 nucleotides: TGTGCCAGCAGCCCACAAACAGGGAGCTCTGGAAACACCATATATTTT. This chain links TRBV7-9 with TRBJ1-3; perhaps TRBD1 as D (6 bases). V was cut by 5 bases and J by 0 bases, with 14 bases left in between. This CDR3 spans 16 amino acids. Germline V CDR1 and CDR2: SEHNR, FQNEAQ (reference sequence).

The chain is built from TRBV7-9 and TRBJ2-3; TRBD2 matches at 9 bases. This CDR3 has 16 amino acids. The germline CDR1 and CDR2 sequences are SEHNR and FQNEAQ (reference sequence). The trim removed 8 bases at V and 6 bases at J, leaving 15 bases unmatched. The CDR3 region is CASSLRSSGGYDTQYF. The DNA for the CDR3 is TGTGCCAGCTCTCTCAGGAGTAGCGGGGGATATGATACGCAGTATTTT.

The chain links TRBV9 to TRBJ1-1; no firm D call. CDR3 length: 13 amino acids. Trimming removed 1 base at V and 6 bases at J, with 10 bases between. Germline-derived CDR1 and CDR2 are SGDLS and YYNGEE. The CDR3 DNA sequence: TGTGCCAGCAGCGTAAGTGGGGAGTCTGAAGCTTTCTTT. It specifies CASSVSGESEAFF.

CDR3 coding DNA: TGTGCCAGCAGTGAAGCCAGAATTAGCAATCAGCCCCAGCATTTT. Translation: CASSEARISNQPQHF. V is TRBV2 and J is TRBJ1-5; D is undetermined. CDR3 length: 15 amino acids. Germline V gene sequence: CDR1 SNHLY, CDR2 FYNNEI. Trimming removed 0 bases from V and 0 bases from J, with 6 bases in between.

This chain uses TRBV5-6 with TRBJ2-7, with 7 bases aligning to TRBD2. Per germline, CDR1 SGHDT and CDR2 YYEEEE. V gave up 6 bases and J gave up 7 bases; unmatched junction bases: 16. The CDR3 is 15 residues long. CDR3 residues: CASTRRGVPTREQYF. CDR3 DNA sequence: TGTGCCAGCACCCGACGGGGGGTTCCGACGCGGGAGCAGTACTTC.

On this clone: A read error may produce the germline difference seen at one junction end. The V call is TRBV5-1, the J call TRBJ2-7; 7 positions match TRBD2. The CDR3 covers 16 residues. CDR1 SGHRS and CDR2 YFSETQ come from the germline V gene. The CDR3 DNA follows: TGTGCCAGCAGTTATCAGGGACGGGGCGGGGGTTACGAGCAGTACTTC. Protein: CASSYQGRGGGYEQYF.

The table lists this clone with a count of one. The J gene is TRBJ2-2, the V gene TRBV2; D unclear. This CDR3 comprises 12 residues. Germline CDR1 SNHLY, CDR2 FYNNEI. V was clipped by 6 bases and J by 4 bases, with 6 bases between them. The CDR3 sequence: CASSYFTGELFF. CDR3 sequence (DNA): TGTGCCAGCAGCTACTTCACCGGGGAGCTGTTTTTT. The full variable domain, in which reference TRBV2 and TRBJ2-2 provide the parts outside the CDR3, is EPEVTQTPSHQVTQMGQEVILRCVPISNHLYFYWYRQILGQKVEFLVSFYNNEISEKSEIFDDQFSVERPDGSNFTLKIRSTKLEDSAMYFCASSYFTGELFFGEGSRLTVL.

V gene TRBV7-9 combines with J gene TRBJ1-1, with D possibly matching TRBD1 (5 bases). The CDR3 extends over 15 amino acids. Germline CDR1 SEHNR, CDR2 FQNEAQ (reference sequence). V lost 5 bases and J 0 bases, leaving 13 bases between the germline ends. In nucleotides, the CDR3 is TGTGCCAGCAGCCCCTACGACAGAGTGAACACTGAAGCTTTCTTT. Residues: CASSPYDRVNTEAFF.

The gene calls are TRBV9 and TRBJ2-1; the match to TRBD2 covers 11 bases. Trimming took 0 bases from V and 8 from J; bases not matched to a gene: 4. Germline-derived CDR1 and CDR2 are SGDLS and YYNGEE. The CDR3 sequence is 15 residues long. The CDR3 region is CASSVGSGGGDEQFF. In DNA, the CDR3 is TGTGCCAGCAGCGTAGGTAGCGGGGGGGGAGATGAGCAGTTCTTC. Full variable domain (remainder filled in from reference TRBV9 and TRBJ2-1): DSGVTQTPKHLITATGQRVTLRCSPRSGDLSVYWYQQSLDQGLQFLIQYYNGEERAKGNILERFSAQQFPDLHSELNLSSLELGDSALYFCASSVGSGGGDEQFFGPGTRLTVL.

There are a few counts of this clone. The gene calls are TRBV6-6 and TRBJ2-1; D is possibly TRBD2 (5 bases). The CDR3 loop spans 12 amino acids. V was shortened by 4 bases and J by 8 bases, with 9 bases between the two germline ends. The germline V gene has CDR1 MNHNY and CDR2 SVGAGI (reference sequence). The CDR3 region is CASSWGADEQFF. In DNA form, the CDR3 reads TGTGCCAGCAGTTGGGGAGCCGATGAGCAGTTCTTC.

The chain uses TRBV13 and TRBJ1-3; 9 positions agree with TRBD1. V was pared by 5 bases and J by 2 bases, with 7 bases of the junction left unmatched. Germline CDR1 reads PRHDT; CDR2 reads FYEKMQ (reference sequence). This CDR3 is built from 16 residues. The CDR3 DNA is TGTGCCAGCAGCACCCGGACAGGGGCCGCTGGAAACACCATATATTTT. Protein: CASSTRTGAAGNTIYF.

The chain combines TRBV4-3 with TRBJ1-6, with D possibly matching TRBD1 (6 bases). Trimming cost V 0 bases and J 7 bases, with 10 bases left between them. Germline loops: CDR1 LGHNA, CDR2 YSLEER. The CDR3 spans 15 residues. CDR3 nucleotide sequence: TGCGCCAGCAGCCAAGATCAGGGGTTAAATTCACCCCTCCACTTT. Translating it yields CASSQDQGLNSPLHF.

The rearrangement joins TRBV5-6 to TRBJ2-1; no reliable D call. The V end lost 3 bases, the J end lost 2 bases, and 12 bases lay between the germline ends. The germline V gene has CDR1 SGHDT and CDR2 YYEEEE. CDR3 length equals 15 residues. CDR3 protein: CASSSDTHPYNEQFF. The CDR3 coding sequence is TGTGCCAGCAGCTCAGACACTCACCCCTACAATGAGCAGTTCTTC.